The clone carrying this T cell receptor beta chain was seen only a few times. TCRdb recomputed calls from the RT-PCR reads with MiXCR, one row per CDR3 protein. Found here are around 700,000 distinct CDR3 sequences, approximately 14% of them singletons; the top ten hold 3.6%. V was clipped by 6 bases and J by 3 bases; unmatched bases: 7. This CDR3 region has 15 residues. The germline gives CDR1 SGHTA, CDR2 FQGNSA. The TCR originated in a female donor in good health, serving as a healthy control. V usage is TRBV7-2 and J usage is TRBJ2-3, with 9 bases identical to TRBD2. The sequencing input was memory CD4+ T cells from blood. CDR3 nucleotides: TGTGCCAGCAGATATCGTAGCGGGGGAACAGATACGCAGTATTTT. Amino acid sequence: CASRYRSGGTDTQYF.